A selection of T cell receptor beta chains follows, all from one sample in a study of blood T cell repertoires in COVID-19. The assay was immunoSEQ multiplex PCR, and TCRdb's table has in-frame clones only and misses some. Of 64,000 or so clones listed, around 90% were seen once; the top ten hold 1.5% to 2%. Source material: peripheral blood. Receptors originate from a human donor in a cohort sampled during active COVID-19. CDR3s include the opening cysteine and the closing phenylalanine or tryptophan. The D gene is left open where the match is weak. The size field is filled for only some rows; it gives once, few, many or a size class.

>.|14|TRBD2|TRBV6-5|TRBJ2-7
CASSYSGGGGEQYF
TGTGCCAGCAGTTACTCTGGCGGGGGTGGCGAGCAGTACTTC
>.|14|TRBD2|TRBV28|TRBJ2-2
CASREDLNTGELFF
TGTGCCAGTCGGGAGGATTTGAACACCGGGGAGCTGTTTTTT
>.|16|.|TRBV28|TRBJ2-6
CASSPWTASGANVLTF
TGTGCCAGCAGCCCTTGGACAGCTTCTGGGGCCAACGTCCTGACTTTC
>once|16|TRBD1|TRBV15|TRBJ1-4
CATSSAGTGWGEKLFF
TGTGCCACCAGCAGCGCTGGGACAGGGTGGGGGGAAAAACTGTTTTTT
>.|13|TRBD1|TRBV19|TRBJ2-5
CASSIGRGETQYF
TGTGCCAGTAGTATTGGCAGGGGGGAGACCCAGTACTTC
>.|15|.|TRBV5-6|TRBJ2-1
CASSLVGEAYNEQFF
TGTGCCAGCAGCTTGGTCGGGGAGGCCTACAATGAGCAGTTCTTC
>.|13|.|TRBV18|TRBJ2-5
CASSPTEGETQYF
TGTGCCAGCTCACCAACGGAGGGAGAGACCCAGTACTTC
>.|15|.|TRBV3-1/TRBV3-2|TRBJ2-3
CASSQSRTSTDTQYF
TGTGCCAGCAGCCAATCCCGGACTAGCACAGATACGCAGTATTTT
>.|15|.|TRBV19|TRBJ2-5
CASSITGGDQETQYF
TGTGCCAGTAGTATTACCGGCGGGGACCAAGAGACCCAGTACTTC
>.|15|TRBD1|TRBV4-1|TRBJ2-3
CASSYRGRGADTQYF
TGCGCCAGCAGTTACAGGGGGCGCGGGGCAGATACGCAGTATTTT
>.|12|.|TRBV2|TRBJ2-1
CASSGNLNEQFF
TGTGCCAGCAGCGGGAATCTCAATGAGCAGTTCTTC
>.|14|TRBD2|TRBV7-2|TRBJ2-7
CASSRWGGSSEQYF
TGTGCCAGCAGCCGTTGGGGGGGGAGCTCTGAGCAGTACTTC
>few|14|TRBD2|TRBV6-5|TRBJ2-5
CASRRAGGQETQYF
TGTGCCAGCAGAAGAGCGGGGGGCCAAGAGACCCAGTACTTC
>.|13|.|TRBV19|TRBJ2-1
CASSKVRVDEQFF
TGTGCCAGTAGTAAAGTCAGGGTCGATGAGCAGTTCTTC
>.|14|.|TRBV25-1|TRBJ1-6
CASSEGQYNSPLHF
TGTGCCAGCAGTGAAGGGCAGTATAATTCACCCCTCCACTTT
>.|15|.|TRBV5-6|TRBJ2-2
CASSTLGANTGELFF
TGTGCCAGCAGCACACTAGGCGCGAACACCGGGGAGCTGTTTTTT
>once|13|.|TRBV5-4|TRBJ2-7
CASSLAGSYEQYF
TGTGCCAGCAGCCTTGCAGGATCCTACGAGCAGTACTTC
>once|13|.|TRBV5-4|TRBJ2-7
CASSLSATYEQYF
TGTGCCAGCAGCTTGAGCGCAACCTACGAGCAGTACTTC
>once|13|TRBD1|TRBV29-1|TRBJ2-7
CSAGGTGTYEQYF
TGCAGCGCTGGGGGGACAGGGACCTACGAGCAGTACTTC
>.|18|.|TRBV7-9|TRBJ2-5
CASSLVGGGTLSQETQYF
TGTGCCAGCAGCTTAGTGGGGGGAGGAACCCTTTCCCAAGAGACCCAGTACTTC
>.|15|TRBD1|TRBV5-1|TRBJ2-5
CASSFGTGDQETQYF
TGCGCCAGCAGCTTCGGGACAGGGGACCAAGAGACCCAGTACTTC
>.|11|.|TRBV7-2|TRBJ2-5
CASSLQVTQYF
TGTGCCAGCAGCCTACAGGTGACCCAGTACTTC
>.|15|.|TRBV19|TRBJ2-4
CASSRTGTSENIQYF
TGTGCCAGTAGTAGGACCGGGACAAGCGAAAACATTCAGTACTTC
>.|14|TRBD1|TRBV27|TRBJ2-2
CASKQGGGTGELFF
TGTGCCAGCAAACAGGGGGGTGGCACCGGGGAGCTGTTTTTT